A single sample is the source of the 26 T cell receptor beta chains below, sequenced in a study of T-cell memory formation after mild COVID-19. TCRdb used MiXCR to reprocess the 5' RACE reads, holding one entry per CDR3 protein. This table has about 82,000 distinct CDR3 sequences, less than 15% appearing once. Sequencing was done on a sample of PBMCs or a T cell subset sorted from them (not recorded which). The receptors here all came from a man aged 18-30 years who had mild COVID-19 (a few samples of this study predate the infection). Cell type and time point are not known.

Worth noting for this clonotype: The junction does not match germline at one end; this may be a read error. The J gene is TRBJ2-1, the V gene TRBV14; 7 bases agree with TRBD1. The germline V gene has CDR1 SGHDN and CDR2 FVKESK. The length of the CDR3 is 17 residues. CDR3 nucleotides: TGTGCCAGCAGCCAATTTCAACAGGGGAGCTCCTACAATGATCAGTTCTTC. This codes for CASSQFQQGSSYNDQFF.

In its sample, this clonotype was seen a few times. The chain uses TRBV30 and TRBJ2-7, with D possibly being TRBD2 (6 bases). Trimming took off 1 base at V and 2 bases at J, with 12 bases between the two ends. The CDR3 has 14 amino acids. Germline loops: CDR1 GTSNPN, CDR2 SVGIG (reference sequence). The CDR3 protein is CAWSASGLTYEQYF. The CDR3 DNA follows: TGTGCCTGGAGTGCAAGCGGGTTAACCTACGAGCAGTACTTC.

This chain connects TRBV5-1 to TRBJ2-1; D gene ambiguous. This CDR3 contains 14 residues. V shed 0 bases and J shed 10 bases, with 14 bases lying between them. CDR1 SGHRS and CDR2 YFSETQ come from the germline V gene. CDR3: CASSLDGPVREQFF. Written as DNA, the CDR3 is TGCGCCAGCAGCTTGGACGGACCGGTTAGGGAGCAGTTCTTC.

This chain joins TRBV5-1 and TRBJ1-1; D might be TRBD1 (6 bases). Germline CDR1 SGHRS, CDR2 YFSETQ. Trimming stripped 7 bases from V and 0 bases from J, with 19 bases between. CDR3 length equals 16 residues. CDR3 protein: CASAFRRGILNTEAFF. The CDR3 region has the DNA TGCGCCAGCGCATTCAGAAGGGGGATCCTGAACACTGAAGCTTTCTTT.

This clonotype came up a few times. The J gene is TRBJ2-7, the V gene TRBV7-8, with D hard to call. V lost 5 bases, J lost 4 bases, and 9 bases lay in between. In germline, CDR1 is SGHVS, CDR2 FQNEAQ. This CDR3 has 12 residues. This chain's CDR3 is CASSLPAYEQYF. DNA of the CDR3: TGTGCCAGCAGCCTTCCAGCTTACGAGCAGTACTTC.

This clonotype appeared a few times. V and J are TRBV4-1 and TRBJ1-5, with a weak D call TRBD1 (5 bases). The V gene's germline CDR1 is MGHRA and CDR2 YSYEKL. Trimming shortened V by 0 bases and J by 5 bases, and 11 bases separated the two germline ends. The CDR3 runs to 15 residues. The CDR3 DNA sequence: TGCGCCAGCAGCCAAGATCCCAGGGTATATCAGCCCCAGCATTTT. This codes for CASSQDPRVYQPQHF.

The chain employs TRBV11-2 and TRBJ2-3; D not certain. The CDR3 contains 16 residues. Germline V CDR1 and CDR2: SGHAT, FQNNGV. V was cut by 1 base and J by 4 bases, with 15 bases left in between. CDR3 residues: CASSLGVVVGADTQYF. CDR3 nucleotides: TGTGCCAGCAGCTTAGGGGTAGTAGTGGGTGCAGATACGCAGTATTTT.

This clonotype has more than one count but fewer than ten. The CDR3 DNA reads as TGTGCCAGCAAAGGTTGGGGCCACGACAATCAGCCCCAGCATTTT. This encodes CASKGWGHDNQPQHF. The V and J genes are TRBV6-2 or TRBV6-3 and TRBJ1-5; D is possibly TRBD1 (5 bases). CDR1 and CDR2 from the germline V gene are MNHEY and SVGEGT. Deletions cut 7 bases from V and 3 bases from J, with 16 bases between. This CDR3 comprises 15 residues.

This clonotype was counted between two and nine times. This chain connects TRBV29-1 to TRBJ2-5, with D possibly matching TRBD1 (6 bases). V lost 5 bases to trimming and J lost 1 base, with 8 bases between them. Germline CDR1 and CDR2: SQVTM and ANQGSEA. This CDR3 region has 12 residues. Written as DNA, the CDR3 is TGCAGCGTTAGGGGGTTCCAAGAGACCCAGTACTTC. Translated, it gives CSVRGFQETQYF.

The chain couples TRBV4-2 to TRBJ2-5, with D perhaps assigned TRBD1 or TRBD2 (5 bases each). Looked up from germline, CDR1 is LGHNA and CDR2 is YNFKEQ. The V end lost 0 bases, the J end lost 5 bases, and 13 bases lay between the germline ends. The length of the CDR3 is 15 residues. The chain's CDR3 is CASSQEMGVLETQYF. DNA for the CDR3: TGTGCCAGCAGCCAAGAGATGGGGGTATTGGAGACCCAGTACTTC.

The V and J genes are TRBV7-6 and TRBJ2-1; D uncertain. The CDR3 has 13 residues. Deletions cut 4 bases from V and 0 bases from J, with 4 bases between. CDR1 is SGHVS, CDR2 FNYEAQ, per germline. The CDR3 bases are TGTGCCAGCAGCTGGGGCTCCTACAATGAGCAGTTCTTC. As protein: CASSWGSYNEQFF.

The chain combines TRBV7-3 with TRBJ2-1; 10 nucleotides line up with TRBD2. Unmatched junction bases numbered 10, after V lost 2 bases and J lost 6 bases. CDR3 length equals 17 residues. Germline V gene sequence: CDR1 SGHTA, CDR2 FQGTGA. The CDR3 sequence: CASSLLASGGGGNEQFF. CDR3 bases: TGTGCCAGCAGCTTATTGGCTAGCGGGGGCGGAGGCAATGAGCAGTTCTTC.

In its sample, this clonotype was seen many times. The chain couples TRBV7-9 to TRBJ2-3; D gene ambiguous. The end of the DNA aligns better with TRBJ2-5, so the J call may be wrong. CDR1 is SEHNR and CDR2 is FQNEAQ in the germline V gene (reference sequence). CDR3 length equals 11 residues. The chain's CDR3 is CASSFADTQYF. The CDR3 coding sequence is TGTGCCAGCAGCTTTGCGGATACCCAGTACTTC.

V gene TRBV7-9 combines with J gene TRBJ2-2; D is uncertain. V gave up 0 bases and J gave up 5 bases, with 4 bases separating them. The CDR3 covers 13 residues. In germline, CDR1 is SEHNR, CDR2 FQNEAQ (reference sequence). CDR3 in DNA: TGTGCCAGCAGCTTAGCGTCAACCGGGGAGCTGTTTTTT. Translation gives CASSLASTGELFF. The variable domain in full, completed from reference TRBV7-9 and TRBJ2-2, reads DTGVSQNPRHKITKRGQNVTFRCDPISEHNRLYWYRQTLGQGPEFLTYFQNEAQLEKSRLLSDRFSAERPKGSFSTLEIQRTEQGDSAMYLCASSLASTGELFFGEGSRLTVL.

This clonotype has a handful of counts. J is TRBJ2-3 and V is TRBV12-3 or TRBV12-4; D possibly corresponds to TRBD1 (6 bases). The germline V and J ends were trimmed by 5 bases and 4 bases, with 10 bases remaining between them. This CDR3 spans 13 amino acids. The CDR3 DNA reads TGTGCCAGCAGTCGCTGGACAGCAGATACGCAGTATTTT. Encoded protein: CASSRWTADTQYF.

This clonotype has a handful of counts. The rearrangement joins TRBV7-8 to TRBJ2-5; 8 bases align to TRBD1. Germline V gene data show CDR1 as SGHVS and CDR2 as FQNEAQ. This CDR3 is 15 amino acids long. V lost 5 bases and J lost 2; bases outside the gene matches: 7. The CDR3 is CASSPGTGRQETQYF. DNA for the CDR3: TGTGCCAGCAGCCCTGGGACAGGAAGGCAAGAGACCCAGTACTTC.

This clonotype was observed a few times. The chain combines TRBV9 with TRBJ1-2, with TRBD1 identical over 7 bases. V was clipped by 4 bases and J by 8 bases; unmatched bases: 17. The CDR3 spans 16 residues. The germline V gene has CDR1 SGDLS and CDR2 YYNGEE. CDR3 loop: CASSPGGGRGARGYTF. The CDR3 nucleotides are TGTGCCAGCAGCCCAGGGGGTGGGAGGGGAGCAAGAGGCTACACCTTC.

The chain links TRBV20-1 to TRBJ2-5, with 12 bases aligning to TRBD2. The CDR3 is 15 residues long. Unmatched junction bases numbered 12, after V lost 5 bases and J lost 8 bases. Germline assignment: CDR1 DFQATT and CDR2 SNEGSKA (reference sequence). The CDR3 sequence: CSAGRTSGELGTQYF. The CDR3 region has the DNA TGCAGTGCTGGGAGGACTAGCGGGGAGCTTGGAACCCAGTACTTC.

This clonotype was observed many times. This chain connects TRBV6-4 to TRBJ2-3, with TRBD2 as a possible D gene (6 bases). V lost 5 bases to trimming and J lost 0 bases, with 12 bases between them. The length of the CDR3 is 15 residues. CDR1 and CDR2 from the germline V gene are MRHNA and SNTAGT. This chain's CDR3 is CASSLTAGSTDTQYF. DNA of the CDR3: TGTGCCAGCAGTCTGACGGCGGGGAGCACAGATACGCAGTATTTT.

The CDR3: CASSHRNEGTQYF. As DNA, the CDR3 is TGTGCCAGCAGCCACAGGAATGAGGGGACCCAGTACTTC. V and J are TRBV7-9 and TRBJ2-5, with D tentatively TRBD1 or TRBD2 (5 bases each). The length of the CDR3 is 13 residues. Germline CDR1 and CDR2: SEHNR and FQNEAQ (reference sequence). V lost 5 bases and J lost 7, with 14 bases in between.

The V and J genes are TRBV19 and TRBJ1-2; D unresolved. Trimming left V 8 bases short and J 6 bases short, with 13 bases between. CDR3 length equals 12 residues. CDR1 and CDR2 (germline): LNHDA, SQIVND (reference sequence). CDR3 residues: CASETWVNGYTF. CDR3 DNA sequence: TGTGCCAGTGAGACCTGGGTGAATGGCTACACCTTC. The full variable domain, in which reference TRBV19 and TRBJ1-2 provide the parts outside the CDR3, is DGGITQSPKYLFRKEGQNVTLSCEQNLNHDAMYWYRQDPGQGLRLIYYSQIVNDFQKGDIAEGYSVSREKKESFPLTVTSAQKNPTAFYLCASETWVNGYTFGSGTRLTVV.

The J gene is TRBJ2-7, the V gene TRBV4-3; D gene uncertain. CDR3 length: 15 residues. Trimming cost V 0 bases and J 2 bases, with 11 bases left between them. Germline CDR1 and CDR2: LGHNA and YSLEER. CDR3 DNA: TGCGCCAGCAGCCAAGATCTGGGTAGTACCTACGAGCAGTACTTC. Its protein product is CASSQDLGSTYEQYF.

CDR3 sequence (DNA): TGTGCCAGCGCCGCGTGGACTTTCGTATCTTTTGGCTACACCTTC. Protein sequence: CASAAWTFVSFGYTF. This chain joins TRBV27 and TRBJ1-2; D gene uncertain. Per germline, CDR1 MNHEY and CDR2 SMNVEV (reference sequence). This CDR3 is built from 15 residues. V was trimmed by 8 bases and J by 7 bases, leaving 23 bases between them.

The sample holds a few counts of this clonotype. The genes are TRBV15 and TRBJ2-6, with D possibly being TRBD2 (6 bases). The CDR3 loop spans 17 amino acids. Trimming removed 0 bases at V and 2 bases at J, with 11 bases between. Germline V gene sequence: CDR1 LNHNV, CDR2 YYDKDF (reference sequence). The CDR3 region has the DNA TGTGCCACCAGCAGAGATTATCCGGGAGCTGGGGCCAACGTCCTGACTTTC. Its translation: CATSRDYPGAGANVLTF.

V and J are TRBV19 and TRBJ2-7; 10 bases align to TRBD1. The V segment lost 5 bases and the J segment 3 bases; nucleotides outside the gene matches: 7. The CDR3 totals 15 residues. Germline-derived CDR1 and CDR2 are LNHDA and SQIVND (reference sequence). CDR3 sequence reads: CASSPGTGAGYEQYF. DNA of the CDR3: TGTGCCAGTAGTCCGGGGACAGGGGCTGGCTACGAGCAGTACTTC.

In its sample, this clonotype was seen a few times. The V and J genes are TRBV12-3 or TRBV12-4 and TRBJ2-7, with D possibly being TRBD1 (6 bases). With 3 bases removed from V and 4 bases from J, the gap between germline ends came to 13 bases. CDR3 size: 14 residues. The CDR3: CASSFWGRDYEQYF. CDR3 nucleotides: TGTGCCAGCAGTTTCTGGGGGCGCGATTACGAGCAGTACTTC.